This TCR beta chain came from a study of human T cells and chemical hapten exposure. Study observations and caveats: Among TCRs, those above 1 in 1000 frequency were unaffected by DPC sensitization.

Unfractionated whole blood served as the source for total RNA extraction. This CDR3 spans 13 amino acids. Trimming took off 4 bases at V and 4 bases at J, with 8 bases between the two ends. In this sample, this clonotype turned up a few times. Its antigen is currently unknown. Unique molecular identifiers were linked by the library to individual cDNA molecules. TCRdb reprocessed the 5' RACE reads via MiXCR and lists one record per CDR3 protein. Of about 140,000 distinct CDR3 sequences in the sample, over 3.5% were seen once. The receptor's source is a female donor in good health. The V and J genes are TRBV12-3 or TRBV12-4 and TRBJ2-1; D not resolved. CDR3 DNA: TGTGCCAGCAGTTCCGGACGGTACAATGAGCAGTTCTTC. It yields the protein CASSSGRYNEQFF.